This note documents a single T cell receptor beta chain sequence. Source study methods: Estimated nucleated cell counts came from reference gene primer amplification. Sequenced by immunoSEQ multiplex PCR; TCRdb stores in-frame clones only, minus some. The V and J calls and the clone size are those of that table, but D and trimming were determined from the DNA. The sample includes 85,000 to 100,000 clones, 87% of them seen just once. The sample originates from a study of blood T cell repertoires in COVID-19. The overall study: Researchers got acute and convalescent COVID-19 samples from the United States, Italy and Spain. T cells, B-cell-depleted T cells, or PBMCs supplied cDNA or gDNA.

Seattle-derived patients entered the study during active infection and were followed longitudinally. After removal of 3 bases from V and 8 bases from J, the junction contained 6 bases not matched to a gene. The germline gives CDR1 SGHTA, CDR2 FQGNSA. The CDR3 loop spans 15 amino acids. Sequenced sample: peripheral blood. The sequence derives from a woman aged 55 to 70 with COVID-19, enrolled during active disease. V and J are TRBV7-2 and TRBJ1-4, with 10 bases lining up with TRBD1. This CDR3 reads CASSFRTGGREKLFF. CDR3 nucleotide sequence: TGTGCCAGCAGCTTTAGGACAGGGGGACGAGAAAAACTGTTTTTT. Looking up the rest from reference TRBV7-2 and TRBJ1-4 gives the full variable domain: GAGVSQSPSNKVTEKGKDVELRCDPISGHTALYWYRQSLGQGLEFLIYFQGNSAPDKSGLPSDRFSAERTGGSVSTLTIQRTQQEDSAVYLCASSFRTGGREKLFFGSGTQLSVL.